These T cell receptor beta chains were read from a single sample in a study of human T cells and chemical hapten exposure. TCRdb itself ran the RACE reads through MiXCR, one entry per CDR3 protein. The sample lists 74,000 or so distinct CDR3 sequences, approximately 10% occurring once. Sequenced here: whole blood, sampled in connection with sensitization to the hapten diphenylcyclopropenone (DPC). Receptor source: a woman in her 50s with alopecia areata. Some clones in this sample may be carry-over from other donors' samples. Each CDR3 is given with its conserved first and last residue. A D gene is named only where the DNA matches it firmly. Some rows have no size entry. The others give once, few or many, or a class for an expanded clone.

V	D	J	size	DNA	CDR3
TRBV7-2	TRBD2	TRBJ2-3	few	TGTGCCAGCAGCCCTCAAGGGACTAGCCGGGGTACGCAGTATTTT	CASSPQGTSRGTQYF
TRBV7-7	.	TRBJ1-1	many	TGTGCTAGCAGCAAACTGAAGAACACTGAAGCTTTCTTT	CASSKLKNTEAFF
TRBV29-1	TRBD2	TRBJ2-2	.	TGCAGCGTTGTGGCGGGAGTACCCACCGGGGAGCTGTTTTTT	CSVVAGVPTGELFF
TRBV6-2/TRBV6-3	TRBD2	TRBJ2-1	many	TGTGCCAGCAGTTACCCGCTAGCGGGAGTCGGGAATGAGCAGTTCTTC	CASSYPLAGVGNEQFF
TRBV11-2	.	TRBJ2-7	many	TGTGCCAGCAGCCTATCCCATTCCTACGAGCAGTACTTC	CASSLSHSYEQYF
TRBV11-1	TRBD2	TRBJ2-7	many	TGTGCCAGCAGCCTCAGGACTAGCGGGGGCGAGCAGTACTTC	CASSLRTSGGEQYF
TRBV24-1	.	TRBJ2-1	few	TGTGCCACCAGTGCCTTCGGGGGTACCGGCAATGAGCAGTTCTTC	CATSAFGGTGNEQFF
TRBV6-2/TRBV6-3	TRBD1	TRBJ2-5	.	TGTGCCAGCAGTTACGGGACAGTATACCGGGGAGAGACCCAGTACTTC	CASSYGTVYRGETQYF
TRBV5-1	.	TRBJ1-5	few	TGCGCCAGCAGCTTGGATGGAGGGGGCAATCAGCCCCAGCATTTT	CASSLDGGGNQPQHF
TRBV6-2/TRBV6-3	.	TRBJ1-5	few	TGTGCCAGCAGCTTCGTGGGGGCCTCTCAGCCCCAGCATTTT	CASSFVGASQPQHF
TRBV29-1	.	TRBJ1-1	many	TGCAGCGGACAGCTCCAGGGGAGCACTGAAGCTTTCTTT	CSGQLQGSTEAFF
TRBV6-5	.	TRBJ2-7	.	TGTGCCAGCAGTTACTCCTGGAGGGGGAAATACGAGCAGTACTTC	CASSYSWRGKYEQYF
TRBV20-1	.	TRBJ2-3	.	TGCAGTGTTGGACTCCGGGAGCTGGGAACAGATACGCAGTATTTT	CSVGLRELGTDTQYF
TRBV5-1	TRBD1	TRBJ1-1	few	TGCGCCAGCACCGAATGGACAGGGGTTTCGATCACTGAAGCTTTCTTT	CASTEWTGVSITEAFF
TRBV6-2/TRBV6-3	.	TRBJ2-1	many	TGTGCCAGCAGTCAAACCGGGACTCAGGGGCGGGAGCAGTTCTTC	CASSQTGTQGREQFF
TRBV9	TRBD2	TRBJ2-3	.	TGTGCCAGCAGCCCACGACTAGCGGGAGGCACAGATACGCAGTATTTT	CASSPRLAGGTDTQYF
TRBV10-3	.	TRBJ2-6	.	TGTGCTATCAATGCCGGGGGTGCCAACGTCCTGACTTTC	CAINAGGANVLTF